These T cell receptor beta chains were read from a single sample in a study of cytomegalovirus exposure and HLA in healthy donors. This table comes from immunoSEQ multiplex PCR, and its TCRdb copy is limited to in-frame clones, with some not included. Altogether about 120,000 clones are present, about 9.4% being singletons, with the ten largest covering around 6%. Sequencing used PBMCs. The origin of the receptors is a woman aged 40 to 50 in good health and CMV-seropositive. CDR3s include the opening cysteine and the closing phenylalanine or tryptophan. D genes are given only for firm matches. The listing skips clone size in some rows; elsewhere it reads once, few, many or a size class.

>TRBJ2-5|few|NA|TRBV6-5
TGTGCCAGCAGTTACGGGGCGGGGCAAGAGACCCAGTACTTC
CASSYGAGQETQYF
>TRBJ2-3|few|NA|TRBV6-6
TGTGCCAGCAGTTATACGGGAGATTGGGCAGATACGCAGTATTTT
CASSYTGDWADTQYF
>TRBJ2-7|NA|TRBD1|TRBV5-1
TGCGCCAGCAGCTTGGGACCAGGGGGCGCACGATACGAGCAGTACTTC
CASSLGPGGARYEQYF
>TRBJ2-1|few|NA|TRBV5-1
TGCGCCAGCAGCTTGTCACCCTATAGAGATTCCTACAATGAGCAGTTCTTC
CASSLSPYRDSYNEQFF
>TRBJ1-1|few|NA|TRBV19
TGTGCCAGTAGTATGGGCTCGGGGGGACATGGGACTGAAGCTTTCTTT
CASSMGSGGHGTEAFF
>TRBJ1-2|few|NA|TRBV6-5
TGTGCCAGCAGTTACTCGGGCTGGGGCTACACCTTC
CASSYSGWGYTF
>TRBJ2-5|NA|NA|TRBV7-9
TGTGCCAGCAGCCCTCCTCAAGAGACCCAGTACTTC
CASSPPQETQYF
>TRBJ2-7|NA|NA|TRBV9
TGTGCCAGCAGCGTGTTCGCGGCTTCGGGCTACGAGCAGTACTTC
CASSVFAASGYEQYF
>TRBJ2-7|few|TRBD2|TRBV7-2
TGTGCCAGCAGCTTGTCGGGGGGGAGCTCCTACGAGCAGTACTTC
CASSLSGGSSYEQYF
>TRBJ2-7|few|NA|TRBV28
TGTGCCAGCATGGTGCGGGGAAGCTCCTACGAGCAGTACTTC
CASMVRGSSYEQYF
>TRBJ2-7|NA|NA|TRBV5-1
TGCGCCAGCAGCTCGACAGGCTACGAGCAGTACTTC
CASSSTGYEQYF
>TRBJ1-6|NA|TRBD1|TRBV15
TGTGCCACCAGCCCCGGGACAGGGAATTCACCCCTCCACTTT
CATSPGTGNSPLHF
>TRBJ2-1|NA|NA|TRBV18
TGTGCCAGCTCACCACCAGGAAGCGTCTCCTACAATGAGCAGTTCTTC
CASSPPGSVSYNEQFF
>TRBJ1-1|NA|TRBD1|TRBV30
TGTGCCTGGGGCGGACAGGGCTTCTCTGAAGCTTTCTTT
CAWGGQGFSEAFF
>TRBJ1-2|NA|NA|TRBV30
TGTGCCGGGTGTCCCGGGACTCCTAACTATGGCTACACCTTC
CAGCPGTPNYGYTF
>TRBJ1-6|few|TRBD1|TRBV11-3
TGTGCCAGCAGCCAAAGACAGGGACTGAATTCACCCCTCCACTTT
CASSQRQGLNSPLHF
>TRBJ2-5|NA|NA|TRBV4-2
TGTGCCAGCAGCCAAGACAGGGAAGAGACCCAGTACTTC
CASSQDREETQYF
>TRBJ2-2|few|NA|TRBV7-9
TGTGCCAGCAGCTTATCAAGATACGGCGGGGAGCTGTTTTTT
CASSLSRYGGELFF
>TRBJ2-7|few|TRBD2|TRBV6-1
TGTGCCAGCATGGAAAGCGGGGGCTACGAGCAGTACTTC
CASMESGGYEQYF
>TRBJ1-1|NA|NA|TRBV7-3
TGTGCCAGCAGCACCTCGGACAACGAGAACACTGAAGCTTTCTTT
CASSTSDNENTEAFF
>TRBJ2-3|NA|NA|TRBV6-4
TGTGCCAGCAGCGCCGGGGGAGATACGCAGTATTTT
CASSAGGDTQYF
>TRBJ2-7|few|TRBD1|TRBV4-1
TGCGCCAGCAGCCAAGAAGAGGGACAGATCTACGAGCAGTACTTC
CASSQEEGQIYEQYF
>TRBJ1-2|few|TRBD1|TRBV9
TGTGCCAGCAGCGCGGGGGGGACAGGGTATGGCTACACCTTC
CASSAGGTGYGYTF
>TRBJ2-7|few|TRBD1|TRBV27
TGTGCCAGCAGATTCGGGACAGACCCCTACGAGCAGTACTTC
CASRFGTDPYEQYF
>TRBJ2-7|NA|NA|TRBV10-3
TGTGCCATCAGTGAGTCTGGGAGAGGTTACGAGCAGTACTTC
CAISESGRGYEQYF
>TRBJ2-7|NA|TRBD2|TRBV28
TGTGCCGTCGGGGGGAACTCCTACGAGCAGTACTTC
CAVGGNSYEQYF
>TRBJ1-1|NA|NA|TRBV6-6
TGTGCCAGCAGTTACCGGGGGGCTGAAGCTTTCTTT
CASSYRGAEAFF
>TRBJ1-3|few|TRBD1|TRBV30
TGTGCCTGGGGACCGGGACAGCACTCTGGAAACACCATATATTTT
CAWGPGQHSGNTIYF
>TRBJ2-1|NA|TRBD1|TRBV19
TGTGCCAGTAGCTCCCGGACAGGGAGGTCCTACAATGAGCAGTTCTTC
CASSSRTGRSYNEQFF
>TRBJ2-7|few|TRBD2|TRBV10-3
TGTGCCATCAGTGCCGGCGGGGGGCGAAGCTACGAGCAGTACTTC
CAISAGGGRSYEQYF
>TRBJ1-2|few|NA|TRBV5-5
TGTGCCAGCAGCACGCAGGGGCAAGGGTATGGCTACACCTTC
CASSTQGQGYGYTF
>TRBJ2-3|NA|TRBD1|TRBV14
TGTGCCAGCAGCCAACCCCGGACAGGGAGCGCAGATACGCAGTATTTT
CASSQPRTGSADTQYF
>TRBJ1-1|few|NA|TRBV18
TGTGCCAGCTCACCAAGAGGGTCGGGCACTGAAGCTTTCTTT
CASSPRGSGTEAFF
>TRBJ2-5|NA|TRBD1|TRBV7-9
TGTGCCAGCAGCTTGGTGACAGGGCAACAAGAGACCCAGTACTTC
CASSLVTGQQETQYF
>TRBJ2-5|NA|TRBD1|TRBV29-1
TGCAGCGTTGAACAGCCGGGACAGGGGTGGGAGACCCAGTACTTC
CSVEQPGQGWETQYF
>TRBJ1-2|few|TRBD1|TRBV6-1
TGTGCCAGCAGTGACCCAGGGGGCGACCTTGGCTACACCTTC
CASSDPGGDLGYTF
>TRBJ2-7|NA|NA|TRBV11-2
TGTGCCAGCAGCTTATATAGGGGTTACGAGCAGTACTTC
CASSLYRGYEQYF
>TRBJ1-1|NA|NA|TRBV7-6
TGTGCCAGCAGCTTAACGACACAGGGTGAAGCTTTCTTT
CASSLTTQGEAFF
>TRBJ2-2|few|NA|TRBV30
TGTGCCTGGCACAGGGTTAACACCGGGGAGCTGTTTTTT
CAWHRVNTGELFF
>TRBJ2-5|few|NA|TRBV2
TGTGCCAGCAGGCCAGGGGATCAAGAGACCCAGTACTTC
CASRPGDQETQYF
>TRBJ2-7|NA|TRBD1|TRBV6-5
TGTGCCAGCAGTTACTTCGGACAGGGGACCTCCTACGAGCAGTACTTC
CASSYFGQGTSYEQYF
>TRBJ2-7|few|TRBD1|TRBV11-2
TGTGCCAGCAGCCCTGTGACAGGGGGCTACGAGCAGTACTTC
CASSPVTGGYEQYF
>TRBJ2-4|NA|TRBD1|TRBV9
TGTGCCAGCAGCGTCCGGGACAGCAGACAGAGGGGAAACATTCAGTACTTC
CASSVRDSRQRGNIQYF
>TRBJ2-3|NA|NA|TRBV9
TGTGCCAGCAGCGTAGATAGCCTAGATACGCAGTATTTT
CASSVDSLDTQYF
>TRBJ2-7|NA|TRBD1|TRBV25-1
TGTGCCAGCAGTGGCGGGACAGGTCCTAGCTCCTACGAGCAGTACTTC
CASSGGTGPSSYEQYF
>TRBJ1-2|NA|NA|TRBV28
TGTGCCAGCAGTTCTTCAACCGAGCCTAGAGACTATGGCTACACCTTC
CASSSSTEPRDYGYTF
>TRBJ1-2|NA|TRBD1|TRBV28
TGTGCCAGCAGCCTAGCGCTCGGACAGGGGTTGAGTAACACCTTC
CASSLALGQGLSNTF
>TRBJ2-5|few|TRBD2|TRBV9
TGTGCCAGCAGCCTCGCGGGGGGGCAAGAGACCCAGTACTTC
CASSLAGGQETQYF
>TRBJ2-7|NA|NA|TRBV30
TGTGCCTGGAGTACTGGGACACCGGCGTACTTC
CAWSTGTPAYF
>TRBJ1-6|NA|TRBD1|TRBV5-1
TGCGCCAGCAGCTCCAAGGACAGGGGCCTTTATAATTCACCCCTCCACTTT
CASSSKDRGLYNSPLHF
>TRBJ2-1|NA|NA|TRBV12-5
TGTGCTAGCGGGGACACCTCCTACAATGAGCAGTTCTTC
CASGDTSYNEQFF
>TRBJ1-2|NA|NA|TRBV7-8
TGTGCCAGCAGCCTCGCCAGGATGAACTATGGCTACACCTTC
CASSLARMNYGYTF
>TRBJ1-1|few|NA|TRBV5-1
TGCGCCAGCAGCTTGGGAGACACTGAAGCTTTCTTT
CASSLGDTEAFF
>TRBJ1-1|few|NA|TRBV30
TGTGCCTGGAGAAAAAGACAGAAGAACACTGAAGCTTTCTTT
CAWRKRQKNTEAFF
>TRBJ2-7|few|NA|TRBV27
TGTGCCAGCCGATCGGAGCCAGGGCTCCTCTACGAGCAGTACTTC
CASRSEPGLLYEQYF
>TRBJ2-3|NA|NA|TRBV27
TGTGCCAGCAGAGGTGACCGCGGGGTCACAGATACGCAGTATTTT
CASRGDRGVTDTQYF